A selection of T cell receptor beta chains follows, all from one sample in a study of identical twins. One entry per CDR3 protein results from TCRdb running MiXCR on the 5' RACE reads. The sample has about 220,000 distinct CDR3 sequences, approximately 7.3% seen once; the top ten hold over 5%. In addition, the sample was reused for a study of yellow fever vaccine responses in identical twins.

Source material: CD8+ T cells sorted from blood. The receptors were sampled from a woman younger than 30 in good health. The CDR3 runs from the conserved cysteine through the conserved F or W. D genes are given only for firm matches. Expanded clones get a size class; other rows say once, few or many, or leave the size out.

D gene	clone size	V gene	J gene	CDR3 protein	CDR3 DNA
TRBD2	many	TRBV29-1	TRBJ2-7	CSVEEGSGKPYEQYF	TGCAGCGTTGAAGAAGGTAGCGGGAAACCCTACGAGCAGTACTTC
NA	many	TRBV29-1	TRBJ2-1	CSVSGTGEQFF	TGCAGCGTTTCCGGGACCGGTGAGCAGTTCTTC
NA	few	TRBV7-2	TRBJ2-5	CASSGTPPQETQYF	TGTGCCAGCAGTGGGACTCCACCCCAAGAGACCCAGTACTTC
TRBD2	NA	TRBV3-1	TRBJ2-3	CASSPRGLAGVTDTQYF	TGTGCCAGCAGCCCTAGAGGTCTAGCGGGAGTCACAGATACGCAGTATTTT
NA	NA	TRBV20-1	TRBJ2-3	CSARVRGRGRGPFWDTQYF	TGCAGTGCTAGAGTAAGGGGCCGGGGACGGGGGCCGTTTTGGGATACGCAGTATTTT
TRBD2	many	TRBV9	TRBJ2-1	CASGREDYNEQFF	TGTGCCAGCGGGAGGGAAGATTACAATGAGCAGTTCTTC
NA	many	TRBV7-9	TRBJ2-5	CASSLVGSQETQYF	TGTGCCAGCAGCTTAGTTGGTAGCCAGGAGACCCAGTACTTC
NA	many	TRBV12-3/TRBV12-4	TRBJ1-3	CASSSRITRGPSGNTIYF	TGTGCCAGCAGTTCCCGTATAACCAGGGGTCCCTCTGGAAACACCATATATTTT
TRBD2	few	TRBV28	TRBJ2-3	CASSSSGIVTDTQYF	TGTGCCAGCAGCTCCAGCGGGATAGTGACAGATACGCAGTATTTT
NA	NA	TRBV7-9	TRBJ2-7	CASSLPVMGGYEQYF	TGTGCCAGCAGCTTACCGGTCATGGGAGGATACGAGCAGTACTTC
NA	few	TRBV7-9	TRBJ2-3	CASSLLSDPSTDTQYF	TGTGCCAGCAGCTTATTGAGCGACCCTAGCACAGATACGCAGTATTTT
TRBD2	NA	TRBV7-9	TRBJ2-1	CASSLVSGRVPNEQFF	TGTGCCAGCAGCTTGGTTAGCGGGAGGGTCCCCAATGAGCAGTTCTTC
TRBD2	NA	TRBV12-3/TRBV12-4	TRBJ2-5	CATFDHGTSGRRESWQETQYF	TGTGCCACCTTTGATCACGGGACTAGCGGGAGAAGAGAGAGTTGGCAAGAGACCCAGTACTTC
TRBD1	few	TRBV5-5	TRBJ1-1	CASSLRDREFNTEAFF	TGTGCCAGCAGCTTGAGGGACAGGGAATTTAACACTGAAGCTTTCTTT
NA	many	TRBV20-1	TRBJ2-7	CSARGDYEQYF	TGCAGTGCTAGGGGGGACTACGAGCAGTACTTC
NA	NA	TRBV28	TRBJ2-7	CATAPNTYEQYF	TGTGCCACGGCCCCAAACACCTACGAGCAGTACTTC
NA	NA	TRBV7-9	TRBJ1-1	CASSLKAGNSNTEAFF	TGTGCCAGCAGCTTGAAGGCAGGGAATAGTAACACTGAAGCTTTCTTT
TRBD1	many	TRBV4-1	TRBJ1-5	CASSQEGQGGFDQPQHF	TGCGCCAGCAGCCAAGAAGGCCAGGGGGGGTTCGATCAGCCCCAGCATTTT
NA	few	TRBV24-1	TRBJ2-1	CATSDFEGGTYNEQFF	TGTGCCACCAGTGATTTTGAGGGAGGTACCTACAATGAGCAGTTCTTC
NA	few	TRBV5-1	TRBJ2-1	CASSLGSGQSYNEQFF	TGCGCCAGCAGCTTGGGTTCCGGACAGTCCTACAATGAGCAGTTCTTC
NA	NA	TRBV7-8	TRBJ2-5	CASSLPPETQYF	TGTGCCAGCAGCTTACCCCCCGAGACCCAGTACTTC
NA	few	TRBV6-5	TRBJ2-5	CASSSRGVSQETQYF	TGTGCCAGCAGTTCACGTGGGGTTTCCCAAGAGACCCAGTACTTC
NA	many	TRBV12-3/TRBV12-4	TRBJ2-5	CASSLRSQETQYF	TGTGCCAGCAGTTTACGTTCTCAAGAGACCCAGTACTTC
TRBD2	many	TRBV7-9	TRBJ2-7	CASSGGTSGGSSYEQYF	TGTGCCAGCAGCGGAGGGACTAGCGGGGGAAGCTCCTACGAGCAGTACTTC
TRBD1	many	TRBV12-3/TRBV12-4	TRBJ2-3	CASSFGQGFTDTQYF	TGTGCCAGCAGTTTCGGACAGGGATTCACAGATACGCAGTATTTT
NA	many	TRBV11-2	TRBJ2-7	CASKSRESYEQYF	TGTGCCAGCAAATCGAGGGAGTCCTACGAGCAGTACTTC
NA	few	TRBV28	TRBJ2-5	CASRTRETQYF	TGTGCCAGCAGAACCAGGGAGACCCAGTACTTC
TRBD2	few	TRBV5-1	TRBJ2-1	CASSVGRTRAGAYYNEQFF	TGCGCCAGCAGCGTAGGACGTACCCGTGCGGGAGCCTACTACAATGAGCAGTTCTTC
TRBD1	NA	TRBV27	TRBJ1-2	CASSPGGDTGYTF	TGTGCCAGCAGTCCAGGGGGGGACACTGGCTACACCTTC